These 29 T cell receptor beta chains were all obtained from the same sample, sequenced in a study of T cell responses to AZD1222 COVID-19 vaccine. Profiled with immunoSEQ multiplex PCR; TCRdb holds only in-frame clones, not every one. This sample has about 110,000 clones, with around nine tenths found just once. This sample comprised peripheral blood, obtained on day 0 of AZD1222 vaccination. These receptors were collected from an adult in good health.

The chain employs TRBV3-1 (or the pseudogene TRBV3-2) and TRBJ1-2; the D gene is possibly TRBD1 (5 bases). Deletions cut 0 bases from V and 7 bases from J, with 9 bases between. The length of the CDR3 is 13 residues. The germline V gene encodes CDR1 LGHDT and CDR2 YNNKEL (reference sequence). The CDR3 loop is CASSQEARVGYTF. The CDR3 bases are TGTGCCAGCAGCCAAGAGGCCAGGGTTGGCTACACCTTC.

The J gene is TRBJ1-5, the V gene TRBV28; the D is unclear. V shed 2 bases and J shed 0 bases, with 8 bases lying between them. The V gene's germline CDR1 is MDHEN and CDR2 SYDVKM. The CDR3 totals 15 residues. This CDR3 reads CASSLELYSNQPQHF. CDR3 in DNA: TGTGCCAGCAGTTTAGAGTTATATAGCAATCAGCCCCAGCATTTT.

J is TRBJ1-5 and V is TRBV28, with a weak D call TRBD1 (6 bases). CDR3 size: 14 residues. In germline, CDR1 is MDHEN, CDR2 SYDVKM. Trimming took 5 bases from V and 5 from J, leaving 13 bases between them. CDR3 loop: CASSVGGAHQPQHF. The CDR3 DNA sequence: TGTGCCAGCAGTGTTGGGGGGGCTCATCAGCCCCAGCATTTT.

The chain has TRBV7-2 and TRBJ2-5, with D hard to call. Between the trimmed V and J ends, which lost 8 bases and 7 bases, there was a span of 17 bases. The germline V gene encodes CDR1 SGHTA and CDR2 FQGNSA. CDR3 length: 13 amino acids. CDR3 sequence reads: CASVETLPGTQYF. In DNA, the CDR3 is TGTGCCAGCGTCGAGACTCTTCCAGGGACCCAGTACTTC.

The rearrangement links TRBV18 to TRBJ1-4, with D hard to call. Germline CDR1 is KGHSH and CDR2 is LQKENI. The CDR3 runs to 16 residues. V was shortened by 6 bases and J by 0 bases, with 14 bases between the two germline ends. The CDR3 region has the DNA TGTGCCAGCTCCCGGGCCCTCCCTACAACTAATGAAAAACTGTTTTTT. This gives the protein CASSRALPTTNEKLFF.

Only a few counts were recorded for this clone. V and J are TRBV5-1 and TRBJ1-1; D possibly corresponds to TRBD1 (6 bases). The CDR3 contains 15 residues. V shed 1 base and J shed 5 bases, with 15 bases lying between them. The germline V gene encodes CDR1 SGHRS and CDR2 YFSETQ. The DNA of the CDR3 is TGCGCCAGCAGCTTGTTAGGGGGTGAGGGGACTGAAGCTTTCTTT. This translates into CASSLLGGEGTEAFF.

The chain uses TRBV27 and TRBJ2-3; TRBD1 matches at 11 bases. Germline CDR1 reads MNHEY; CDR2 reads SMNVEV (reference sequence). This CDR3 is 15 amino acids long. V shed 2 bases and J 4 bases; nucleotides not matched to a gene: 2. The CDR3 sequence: CASSLLGQGADTQYF. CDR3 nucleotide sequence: TGTGCCAGCAGTTTACTGGGACAGGGGGCAGATACGCAGTATTTT.

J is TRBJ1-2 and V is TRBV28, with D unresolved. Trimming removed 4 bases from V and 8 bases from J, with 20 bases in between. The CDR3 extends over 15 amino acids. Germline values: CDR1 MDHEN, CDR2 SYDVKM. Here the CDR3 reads CASSSLVNTLGGYTF. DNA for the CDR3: TGTGCCAGCAGTTCCCTGGTTAACACCTTGGGGGGCTACACCTTC.

CDR3 sequence: CASSEVRPINQPQHF. As DNA, the CDR3 is TGTGCCAGCAGTGAAGTTCGACCGATTAATCAGCCCCAGCATTTT. The chain uses TRBV2 and TRBJ1-5; no clear D. The CDR3 has 15 residues. Germline CDR1 SNHLY, CDR2 FYNNEI. V lost 1 base to trimming and J lost 4 bases, with 11 bases between them.

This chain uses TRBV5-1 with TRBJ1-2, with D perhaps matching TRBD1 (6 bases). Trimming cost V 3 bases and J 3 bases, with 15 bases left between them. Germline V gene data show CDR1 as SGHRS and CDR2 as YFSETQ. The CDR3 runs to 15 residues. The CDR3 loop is CASSSPWGLDYGYTF. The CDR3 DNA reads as TGCGCCAGCAGCTCTCCCTGGGGGCTGGACTATGGCTACACCTTC.

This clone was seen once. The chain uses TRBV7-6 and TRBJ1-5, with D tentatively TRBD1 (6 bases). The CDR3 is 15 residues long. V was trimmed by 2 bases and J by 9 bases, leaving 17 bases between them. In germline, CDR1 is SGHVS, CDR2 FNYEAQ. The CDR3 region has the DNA TGTGCCAGCAGCTTATCAGGATGGGGGGCGACGCCCCAGCATTTT. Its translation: CASSLSGWGATPQHF.

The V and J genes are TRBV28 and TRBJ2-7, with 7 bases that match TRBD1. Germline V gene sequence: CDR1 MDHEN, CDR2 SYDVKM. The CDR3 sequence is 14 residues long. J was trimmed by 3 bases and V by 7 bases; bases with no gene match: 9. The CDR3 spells CASTKAGGIYEQYF. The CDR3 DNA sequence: TGTGCCAGCACAAAGGCAGGGGGAATCTACGAGCAGTACTTC.

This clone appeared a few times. The CDR3 DNA reads as TGCGCCAGCAGCCAAGAGGACACTGAAGCTTTCTTT. Its protein is CASSQEDTEAFF. J is TRBJ1-1 and V is TRBV4-1; D is uncertain. Germline values: CDR1 MGHRA, CDR2 YSYEKL. V lost 0 bases to trimming and J lost 3 bases, with 2 bases between them. This CDR3 has 12 residues.

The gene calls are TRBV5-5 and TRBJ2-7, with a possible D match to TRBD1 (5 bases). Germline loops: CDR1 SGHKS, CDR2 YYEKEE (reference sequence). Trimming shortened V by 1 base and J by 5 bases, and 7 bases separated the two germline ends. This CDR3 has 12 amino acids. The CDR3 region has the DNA TGTGCCAGCAGCTTGCAGGGCGACGAGCAGTACTTC. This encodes CASSLQGDEQYF. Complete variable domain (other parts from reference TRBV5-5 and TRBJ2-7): DAGVTQSPTHLIKTRGQQVTLRCSPISGHKSVSWYQQVLGQGPQFIFQYYEKEERGRGNFPDRFSARQFPNYSSELNVNALLLGDSALYLCASSLQGDEQYFGPGTRLTVT.

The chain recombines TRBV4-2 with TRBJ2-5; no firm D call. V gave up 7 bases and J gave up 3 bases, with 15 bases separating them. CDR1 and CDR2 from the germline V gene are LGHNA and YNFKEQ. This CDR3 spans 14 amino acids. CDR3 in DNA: TGTGCCAGCACCCATCTCGGTGCAGAAGAGACCCAGTACTTC. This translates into CASTHLGAEETQYF.

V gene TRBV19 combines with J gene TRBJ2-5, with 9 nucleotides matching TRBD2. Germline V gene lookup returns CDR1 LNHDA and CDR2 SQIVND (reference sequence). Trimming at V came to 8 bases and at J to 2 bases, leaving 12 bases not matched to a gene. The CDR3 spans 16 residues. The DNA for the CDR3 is TGTGCCAGTGCCAAGGGACCCGCGGGGGGGCAAGAGACCCAGTACTTC. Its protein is CASAKGPAGGQETQYF. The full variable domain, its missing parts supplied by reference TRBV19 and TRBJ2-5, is DGGITQSPKYLFRKEGQNVTLSCEQNLNHDAMYWYRQDPGQGLRLIYYSQIVNDFQKGDIAEGYSVSREKKESFPLTVTSAQKNPTAFYLCASAKGPAGGQETQYFGPGTRLLVL.

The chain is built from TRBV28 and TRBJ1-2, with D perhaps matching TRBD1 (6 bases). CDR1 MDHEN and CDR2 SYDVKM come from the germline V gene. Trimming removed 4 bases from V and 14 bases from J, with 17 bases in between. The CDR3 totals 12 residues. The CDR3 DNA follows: TGTGCCAGCAGTTCAGGACAGTGGCGAGGGACCTTC. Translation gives CASSSGQWRGTF.

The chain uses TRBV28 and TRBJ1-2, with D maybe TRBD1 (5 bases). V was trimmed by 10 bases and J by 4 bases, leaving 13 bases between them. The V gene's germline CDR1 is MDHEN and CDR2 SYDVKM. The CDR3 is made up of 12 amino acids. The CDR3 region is CATTLGAYGYTF. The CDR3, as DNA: TGTGCCACGACCTTAGGGGCCTATGGCTACACCTTC.

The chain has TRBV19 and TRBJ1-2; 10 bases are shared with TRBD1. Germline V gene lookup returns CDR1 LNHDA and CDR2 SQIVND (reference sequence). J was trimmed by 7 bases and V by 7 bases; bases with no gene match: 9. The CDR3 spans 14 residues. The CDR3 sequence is CASTRDRGYGGYTF. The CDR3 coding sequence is TGTGCCAGTACCCGGGACAGGGGTTATGGTGGCTACACCTTC.

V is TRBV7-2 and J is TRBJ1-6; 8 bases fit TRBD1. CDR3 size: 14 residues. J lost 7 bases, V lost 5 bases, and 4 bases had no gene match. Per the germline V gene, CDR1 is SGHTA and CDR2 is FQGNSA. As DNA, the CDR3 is TGTGCCAGCAGCGCGCGACAGGGGAATTCACCCCTCCACTTT. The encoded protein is CASSARQGNSPLHF.

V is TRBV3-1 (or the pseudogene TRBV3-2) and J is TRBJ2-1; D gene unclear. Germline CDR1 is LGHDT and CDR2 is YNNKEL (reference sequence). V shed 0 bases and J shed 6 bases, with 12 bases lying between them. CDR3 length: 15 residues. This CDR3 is CASSQDLDVANEQFF. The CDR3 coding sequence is TGTGCCAGCAGCCAAGATCTGGACGTCGCCAATGAGCAGTTCTTC.

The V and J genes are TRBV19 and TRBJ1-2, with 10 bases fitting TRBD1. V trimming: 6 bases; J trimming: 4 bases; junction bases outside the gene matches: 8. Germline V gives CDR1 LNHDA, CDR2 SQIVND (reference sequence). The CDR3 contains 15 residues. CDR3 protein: CASSHTRTGGYGYTF. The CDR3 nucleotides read TGTGCCAGTAGCCACACGCGGACAGGGGGCTATGGCTACACCTTC.

The chain's CDR3 is CASSRGQGEEQYF. The CDR3 DNA sequence: TGTGCCAGCAGCCGAGGACAGGGCGAAGAGCAGTACTTC. V usage is TRBV7-3 and J usage is TRBJ2-7; TRBD1 matches 8 bases. The J segment lost 7 bases and the V segment lost 5 bases, leaving 7 bases of the junction unmatched. This CDR3 is built from 13 residues. In germline, CDR1 is SGHTA, CDR2 FQGTGA.

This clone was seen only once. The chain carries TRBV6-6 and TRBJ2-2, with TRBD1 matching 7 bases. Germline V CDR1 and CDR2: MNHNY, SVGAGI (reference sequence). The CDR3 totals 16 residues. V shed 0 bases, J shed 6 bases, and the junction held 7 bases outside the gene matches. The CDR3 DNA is TGTGCCAGCAGTTACTCGCCGGGGCAGGGGGCCGGGGAGCTGTTTTTT. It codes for CASSYSPGQGAGELFF.

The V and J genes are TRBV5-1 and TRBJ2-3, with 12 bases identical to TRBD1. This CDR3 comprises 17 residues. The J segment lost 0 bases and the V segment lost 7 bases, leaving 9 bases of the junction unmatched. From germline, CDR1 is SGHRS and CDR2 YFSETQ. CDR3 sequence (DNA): TGCGCCAGCCGCCCCGGGACAGGGGGCTTAAGCACAGATACGCAGTATTTT. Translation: CASRPGTGGLSTDTQYF.

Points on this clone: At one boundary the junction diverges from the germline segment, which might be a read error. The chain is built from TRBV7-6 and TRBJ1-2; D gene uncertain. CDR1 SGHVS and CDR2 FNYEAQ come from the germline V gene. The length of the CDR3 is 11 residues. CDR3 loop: CASSLASKVTF. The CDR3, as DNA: TGTGCCAGCAGCTTAGCTTCGAAGGTTACATTC.

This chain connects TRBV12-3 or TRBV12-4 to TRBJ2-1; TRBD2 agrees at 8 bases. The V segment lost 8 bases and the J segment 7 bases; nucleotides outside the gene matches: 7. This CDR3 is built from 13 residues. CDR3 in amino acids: CASQRERVNEQFF. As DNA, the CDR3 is TGTGCCAGCCAGCGGGAGAGGGTAAATGAGCAGTTCTTC.

The CDR3 DNA is TGTGCCAGCAGCTTAACTACAGGGGAAACTGAAGCTTTCTTT. It encodes CASSLTTGETEAFF. The chain joins TRBV7-9 to TRBJ1-1; 7 bases are a match to TRBD1. This CDR3 is 14 amino acids long. V dropped 2 bases and J dropped 5; count of bases not matched to a gene: 5. The germline gives CDR1 SEHNR, CDR2 FQNEAQ (reference sequence). Together with reference TRBV7-9 and TRBJ1-1, the CDR3 gives the full variable domain: DTGVSQNPRHKITKRGQNVTFRCDPISEHNRLYWYRQTLGQGPEFLTYFQNEAQLEKSRLLSDRFSAERPKGSFSTLEIQRTEQGDSAMYLCASSLTTGETEAFFGQGTRLTVV.

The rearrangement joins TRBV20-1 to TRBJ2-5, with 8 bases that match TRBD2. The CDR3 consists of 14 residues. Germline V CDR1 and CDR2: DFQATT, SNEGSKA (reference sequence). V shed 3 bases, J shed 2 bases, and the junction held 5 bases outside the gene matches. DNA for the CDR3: TGCAGTGCTAGTAGCGCGGGGGGACAAGAGACCCAGTACTTC. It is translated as CSASSAGGQETQYF.